Included here is one TCR beta chain sequence, with context. Antigen unknown. This record belongs to a study of brain T cells in children with intractable seizures. Overall study findings and caveats: Pre-surgery blood may have been undersampled, hiding some clones. Viral specificity was inferred only from CDR3 similarity; HCMV serostatus was unknown.

Measured with immunoSEQ multiplex PCR; TCRdb has only the in-frame clones, and not every one. The data contain approximately 330,000 clones, 93% of them seen just once; the ten biggest clones take up about 5.8%. Germline CDR1 SGHRS, CDR2 YFSETQ. This CDR3 comprises 15 residues. V was trimmed by 0 bases and J by 0 bases, leaving 10 bases between them. This sample's time point: blood from clinic visit 5 months post-surgery; TSC patient then seizure free. Sequencing was limited to surgery cases with top T cell transcript signatures in brain tissue. Patients received at least one anti-epileptic drug before surgery.

The chain uses TRBV5-1 and TRBJ2-7; TRBD2 might be the D (5 bases). The sample in question was peripheral blood, obtained more than 4 months after surgery. The receptor's source is a boy younger than two with tuberous sclerosis and intractable seizures. The DNA for the CDR3 is TGCGCCAGCAGCTTGGCCAACGGGGTCTCCTACGAGCAGTACTTC. Amino acid sequence: CASSLANGVSYEQYF.